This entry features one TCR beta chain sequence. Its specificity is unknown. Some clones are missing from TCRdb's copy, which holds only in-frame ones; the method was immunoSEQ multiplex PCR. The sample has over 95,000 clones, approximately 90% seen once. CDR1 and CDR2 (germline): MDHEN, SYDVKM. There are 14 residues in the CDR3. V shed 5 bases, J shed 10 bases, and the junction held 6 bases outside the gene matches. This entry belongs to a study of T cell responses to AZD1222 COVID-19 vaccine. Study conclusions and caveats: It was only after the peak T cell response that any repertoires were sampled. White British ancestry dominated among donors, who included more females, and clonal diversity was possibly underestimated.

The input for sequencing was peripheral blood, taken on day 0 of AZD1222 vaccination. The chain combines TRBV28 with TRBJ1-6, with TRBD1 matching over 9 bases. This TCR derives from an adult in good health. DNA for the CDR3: TGTGCCAGCAGTCGGGACAGGGAAAACTCACCCCTCCACTTT. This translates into CASSRDRENSPLHF.